These 2 T cell receptor beta chains were all obtained from the same sample, sequenced in a study of cytomegalovirus exposure and HLA in healthy donors. PCR used 60 Vbeta primers and 13 Jbeta primers. The protocol was immunoSEQ multiplex PCR, while the TCRdb copy is restricted to in-frame clones and leaves out a portion. The profile covers about 150,000 clones, with around four fifths appearing a single time and less than 2.5% taken by the ten largest. The sequenced material came from PBMCs. The receptor set was obtained from a boy aged 2 to 10 in good health and CMV-seronegative.

Written as DNA, the CDR3 is TGCAGCGTTGAGGGACTAGCGGGAGCTAAGGTCTACGAGCAGTACTTC. This gives the protein CSVEGLAGAKVYEQYF. The gene calls are TRBV29-1 and TRBJ2-7; 14 nucleotides line up with TRBD2. This CDR3 has 16 residues. Trimming cost V 3 bases and J 3 bases; bases outside gene matches: 7. Germline V lookup: CDR1 SQVTM, CDR2 ANQGSEA.

V is TRBV5-8 and J is TRBJ2-7, with 10 bases identical to TRBD2. V shed 1 base, J shed 5 bases, and the junction held 12 bases outside the gene matches. Per the germline V gene, CDR1 is SGHTS and CDR2 is YDEGEE. This CDR3 contains 17 residues. DNA for the CDR3: TGTGCCAGCAGCTTGAACGAGGGGCTAGCGGGAGTCGACGAGCAGTACTTC. Translation: CASSLNEGLAGVDEQYF.